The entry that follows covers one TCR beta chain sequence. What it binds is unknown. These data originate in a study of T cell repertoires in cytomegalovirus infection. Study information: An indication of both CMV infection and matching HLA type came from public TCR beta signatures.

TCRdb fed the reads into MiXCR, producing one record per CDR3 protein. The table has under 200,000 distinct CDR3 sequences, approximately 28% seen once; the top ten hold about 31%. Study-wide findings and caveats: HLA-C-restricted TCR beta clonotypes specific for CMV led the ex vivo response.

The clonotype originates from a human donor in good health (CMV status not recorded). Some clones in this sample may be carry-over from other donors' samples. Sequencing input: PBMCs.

The CDR3 spells CSARGPGQGAEGEAFF. CDR3 sequence (DNA): TGCAGTGCTAGAGGGCCGGGACAGGGGGCGGAGGGGGAAGCTTTCTTT. J is TRBJ1-1 and V is TRBV20-1; TRBD1 matches at 12 bases. Trimming cost V 1 base and J 8 bases; bases outside gene matches: 11. CDR1 is DFQATT and CDR2 is SNEGSKA in the germline V gene (reference sequence). CDR3 size: 16 residues.